This entry features one T cell receptor (beta chain) sequence. The antigen remains undetermined. The sample carries other DNA sequences with the same CDR3. The data originate from a study of Ad26.COV2.S vaccination and SARS-CoV-2 variants. The study, taken as a whole, reports: Spike-specific TCR breadth in vaccine recipients exceeded that seen in placebo recipients.

The repertoire was sequenced with immunoSEQ multiplex PCR; TCRdb's copy has only in-frame clones and lacks some. The sample includes under 500,000 clones, around 92% of them seen just once. V was trimmed by 6 bases and J by 4 bases, leaving 9 bases between them. From germline, CDR1 is SNHLY and CDR2 FYNNEI. This CDR3 has 12 amino acids. The sample's treatment: roughly 20 received Ad26.COV2.S at low or high dose, single or two shots; several received placebo; per-sample allocation not given. Sample collection was performed on day 63 after the first vaccine or placebo injection. The receptor was derived from a person aged 18-65 years who received the Ad26.COV2.S COVID-19 vaccine or a placebo. The chain links TRBV2 to TRBJ2-5; D ambiguous. The material sequenced was peripheral blood, taken in a trial of Ad26.COV2.S vaccine versus placebo. The CDR3 DNA reads as TGTGCCAGCAGCCGTTTAGGAGAGACCCAGTACTTC. Its translation: CASSRLGETQYF. The full variable domain, with the rest looked up from reference TRBV2 and TRBJ2-5, is EPEVTQTPSHQVTQMGQEVILRCVPISNHLYFYWYRQILGQKVEFLVSFYNNEISEKSEIFDDQFSVERPDGSNFTLKIRSTKLEDSAMYFCASSRLGETQYFGPGTRLLVL.